The 7 T cell receptor beta chains reported below all come from one sample, sequenced in a study of graft-versus-host responses after intestinal transplantation. These receptors have no identified antigens. Libraries were prepared by immunoSEQ multiplex PCR; TCRdb keeps only in-frame clonotypes and omits some of them. The data contain roughly 100,000 clones, approximately 93% of them singletons. The material was unstimulated CD8+ T cells sorted from spleen or lymph node cells, obtained before intestinal transplant. Receptor source: a human donor who received an intestinal transplant.

This clone appeared once. The chain joins TRBV27 to TRBJ2-7; D ambiguous. Deletions cut 7 bases from V and 1 base from J, with 17 bases between. Germline lookup yields CDR1 MNHEY and CDR2 SMNVEV (reference sequence). The CDR3 has 15 residues. The DNA of the CDR3 is TGTGCCAGCATTATTGAGGACGGACGGTCCTACGAGCAGTACTTC. Protein product: CASIIEDGRSYEQYF.

This CDR3 reads CASSEDRDRDHEQYF. Here the CDR3 DNA reads TGTGCCAGCAGTGAAGACCGGGACAGGGATCACGAGCAGTACTTC. The chain recombines TRBV2 with TRBJ2-7; TRBD1 matches at 9 bases. The V segment lost 1 base and the J segment 5 bases; nucleotides outside the gene matches: 6. Germline CDR1 and CDR2: SNHLY and FYNNEI. The CDR3 covers 15 residues.

The V gene is TRBV4-2, the J gene TRBJ2-6, with no clear D. Deletions cut 2 bases from V and 0 bases from J, with 14 bases between. Per the germline V gene, CDR1 is LGHNA and CDR2 is YNFKEQ. This CDR3 spans 18 amino acids. CDR3 sequence (DNA): TGTGCCAGCAGCCAAAAACCAAATGGTGGCTCTGGGGCCAACGTCCTGACTTTC. Translation: CASSQKPNGGSGANVLTF.

The chain joins TRBV2 to TRBJ1-1; D ambiguous. Trimming left V 5 bases short and J 1 base short, with 14 bases between. Germline CDR1 SNHLY, CDR2 FYNNEI. This CDR3 is built from 15 residues. The CDR3 nucleotides read TGTGCCAGCAGTTCCCGGATGGTGGGGAACACTGAAGCTTTCTTT. It translates to CASSSRMVGNTEAFF. Full variable domain (remainder filled in from reference TRBV2 and TRBJ1-1): EPEVTQTPSHQVTQMGQEVILRCVPISNHLYFYWYRQILGQKVEFLVSFYNNEISEKSEIFDDQFSVERPDGSNFTLKIRSTKLEDSAMYFCASSSRMVGNTEAFFGQGTRLTVV.

The chain employs TRBV27 and TRBJ2-5, with D uncertain. Germline V lookup: CDR1 MNHEY, CDR2 SMNVEV (reference sequence). This CDR3 has 11 residues. The V gene lost 3 bases and the J gene lost 2 bases, with 1 base spanning the gap. The CDR3 reads CASSFQETQYF. The CDR3 nucleotides are TGTGCCAGCAGTTTTCAAGAGACCCAGTACTTC.

This sequence joins TRBV5-6 and TRBJ2-5; possibly TRBD2 for D (7 bases). Judging by the DNA end, TRBJ2-7 fits better; the J call may be wrong. This CDR3 region has 14 residues. The germline V gene has CDR1 SGHDT and CDR2 YYEEEE. CDR3 DNA: TGTGCCAGCAGCCCGGGGGGCGCGGACTACGAGCAGTACTTC. Residues: CASSPGGADYEQYF.

The rearrangement links TRBV7-6 to TRBJ2-1, with D tentatively TRBD2 (6 bases). The CDR3 is made up of 14 amino acids. Per the germline V gene, CDR1 is SGHVS and CDR2 is FNYEAQ. V lost 5 bases, J lost 5 bases, and 13 bases lay in between. The CDR3: CASSPRGENNEQFF. The CDR3, as DNA: TGTGCCAGCAGCCCTCGCGGGGAAAACAATGAGCAGTTCTTC.